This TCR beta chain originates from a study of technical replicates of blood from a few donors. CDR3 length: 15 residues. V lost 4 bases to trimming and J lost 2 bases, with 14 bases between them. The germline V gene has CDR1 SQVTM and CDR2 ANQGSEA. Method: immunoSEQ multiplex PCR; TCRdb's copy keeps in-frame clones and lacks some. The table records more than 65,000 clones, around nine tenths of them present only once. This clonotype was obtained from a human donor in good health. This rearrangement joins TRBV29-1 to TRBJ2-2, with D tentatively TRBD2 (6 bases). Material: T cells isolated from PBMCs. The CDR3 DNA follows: TGCAGCGTTGGGGGGGATAGCGGCAACACCGGGGAGCTGTTTTTT. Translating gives CSVGGDSGNTGELFF.